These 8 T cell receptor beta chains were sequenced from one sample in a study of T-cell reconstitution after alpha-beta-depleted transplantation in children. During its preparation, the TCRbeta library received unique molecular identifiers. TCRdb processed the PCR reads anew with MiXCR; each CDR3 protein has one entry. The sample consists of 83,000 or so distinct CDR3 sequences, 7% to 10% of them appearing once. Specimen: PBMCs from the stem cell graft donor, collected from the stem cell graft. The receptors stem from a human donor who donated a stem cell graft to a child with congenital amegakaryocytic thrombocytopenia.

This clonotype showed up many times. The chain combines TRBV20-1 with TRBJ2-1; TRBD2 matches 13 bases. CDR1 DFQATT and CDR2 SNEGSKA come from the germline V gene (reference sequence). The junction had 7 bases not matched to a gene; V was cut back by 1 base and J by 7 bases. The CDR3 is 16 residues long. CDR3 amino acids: CSARVWTSGRTNEQFF. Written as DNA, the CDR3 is TGCAGTGCTAGAGTGTGGACTAGCGGGAGAACAAATGAGCAGTTCTTC.

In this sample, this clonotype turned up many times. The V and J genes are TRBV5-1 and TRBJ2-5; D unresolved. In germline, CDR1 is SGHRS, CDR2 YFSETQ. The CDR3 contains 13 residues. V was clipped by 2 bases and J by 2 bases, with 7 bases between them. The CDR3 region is CASSLKGQETQYF. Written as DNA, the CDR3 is TGCGCCAGCAGCTTAAAGGGTCAAGAGACCCAGTACTTC.

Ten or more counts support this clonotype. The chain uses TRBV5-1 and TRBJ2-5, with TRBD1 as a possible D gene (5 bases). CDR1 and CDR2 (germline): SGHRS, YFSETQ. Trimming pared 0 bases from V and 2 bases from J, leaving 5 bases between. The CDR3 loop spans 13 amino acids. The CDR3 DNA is TGCGCCAGCAGCTTGGGACAGCAAGAGACCCAGTACTTC. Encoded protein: CASSLGQQETQYF.

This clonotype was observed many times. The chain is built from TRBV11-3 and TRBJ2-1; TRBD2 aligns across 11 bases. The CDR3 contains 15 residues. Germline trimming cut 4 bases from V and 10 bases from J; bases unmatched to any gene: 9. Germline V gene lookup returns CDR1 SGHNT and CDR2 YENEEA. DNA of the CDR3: TGTGCCAGCAGCTCGACTAGCGGGAATTGGGGGGAGCAGTTCTTC. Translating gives CASSSTSGNWGEQFF.

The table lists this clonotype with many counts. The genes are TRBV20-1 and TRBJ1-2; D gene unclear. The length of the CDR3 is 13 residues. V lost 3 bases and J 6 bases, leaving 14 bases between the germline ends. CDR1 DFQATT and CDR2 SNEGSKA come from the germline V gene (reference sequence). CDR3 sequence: CSARASGRNGYTF. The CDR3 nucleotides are TGCAGTGCTAGGGCCTCCGGGCGGAATGGCTACACCTTC.

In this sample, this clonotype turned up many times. The DNA of the CDR3 is TGCAGTGCTAGAGATGGCGGATCCGGCAATCAGCCCCAGCATTTT. It is translated as CSARDGGSGNQPQHF. This chain connects TRBV20-1 to TRBJ1-5; D gene uncertain. Germline V gene lookup returns CDR1 DFQATT and CDR2 SNEGSKA (reference sequence). V lost 0 bases and J lost 2, with 11 bases in between. The CDR3 is 15 residues long.

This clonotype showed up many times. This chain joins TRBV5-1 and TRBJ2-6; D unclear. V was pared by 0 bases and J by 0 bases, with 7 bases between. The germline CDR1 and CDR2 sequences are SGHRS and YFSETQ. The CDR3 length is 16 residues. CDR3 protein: CASSLDGSSGANVLTF. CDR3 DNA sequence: TGCGCCAGCAGCTTGGACGGTAGCTCTGGGGCCAACGTCCTGACTTTC.

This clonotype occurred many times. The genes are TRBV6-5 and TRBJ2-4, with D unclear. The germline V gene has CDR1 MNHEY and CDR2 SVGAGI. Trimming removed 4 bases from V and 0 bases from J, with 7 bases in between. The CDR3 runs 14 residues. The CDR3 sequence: CASSSSVAKNIQYF. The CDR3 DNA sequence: TGTGCCAGCAGTTCATCAGTAGCCAAAAACATTCAGTACTTC.